Presented here are 14 T cell receptor beta chains from one specimen sequenced in a study of blood T cells in healthy people across ages. PCR was performed a second time for 7 to 11 cycles using a sample-barcoded 5' primer and a J-beta primer mix. A single record per CDR3 protein comes from TCRdb applying MiXCR to the 5' RACE reads. The sample consists of 700,000 to 850,000 distinct CDR3 sequences, roughly 40% of them appearing once. Sample: blood. These TCRs come from a young man in good health.

The V call is TRBV20-1, the J call TRBJ2-7, with 8 bases that match TRBD1. CDR3 length: 13 residues. Trimming cost V 3 bases and J 3 bases; bases outside gene matches: 4. Germline V gives CDR1 DFQATT, CDR2 SNEGSKA (reference sequence). For the CDR3, the DNA is TGCAGTGCTAGTGGACAGGGAGTCTACGAGCAGTACTTC. Translating gives CSASGQGVYEQYF.

The chain links TRBV12-3 or TRBV12-4 to TRBJ1-1; possibly TRBD1 for D (5 bases). V lost 3 bases to trimming and J lost 2 bases, with 16 bases between them. The CDR3 runs 16 residues. The CDR3 nucleotides read TGTGCCAGCAGTTTGCGGGGGAAGGTCTCCAACACTGAAGCTTTCTTT. Protein sequence: CASSLRGKVSNTEAFF.

The V gene is TRBV24-1, the J gene TRBJ1-2; D perhaps matches TRBD1 (6 bases). From germline, CDR1 is KGHDR and CDR2 SFDVKD. V lost 4 bases and J lost 4, with 12 bases in between. The CDR3 totals 14 residues. CDR3 protein: CATSDIGGSYGYTF. The CDR3 bases are TGTGCCACCAGTGACATAGGGGGGTCCTATGGCTACACCTTC.

CDR3 sequence reads: CASSVSWDEQYF. In nucleotides, the CDR3 is TGTGCCAGCAGTGTATCGTGGGATGAGCAGTACTTC. V gene TRBV2 combines with J gene TRBJ2-5; D is uncertain. Germline loops: CDR1 SNHLY, CDR2 FYNNEI. CDR3 length: 12 residues. The V end lost 4 bases, the J end lost 11 bases, and 14 bases lay between the germline ends.

The gene calls are TRBV27 and TRBJ2-7; 8 bases agree with TRBD2. With V trimmed by 10 bases and J by 2 bases, 10 bases remained unmatched. There are 14 residues in the CDR3. Germline lookup yields CDR1 MNHEY and CDR2 SMNVEV (reference sequence). CDR3 protein: CATASAGDPYEQYF. Written as DNA, the CDR3 is TGTGCCACAGCATCAGCGGGAGACCCCTACGAGCAGTACTTC.

J is TRBJ1-2 and V is TRBV20-1; 11 nucleotides line up with TRBD1. The germline V gene has CDR1 DFQATT and CDR2 SNEGSKA (reference sequence). The junction had 10 bases not matched to a gene; V was cut back by 6 bases and J by 7 bases. CDR3 length: 14 amino acids. CDR3: CSADPGQGGCGYTF. The DNA of the CDR3 is TGCAGTGCCGATCCGGGACAGGGGGGTTGTGGCTACACCTTC.

A note on this clonotype: One end of the junction varies from germline; a read error may be responsible. The chain joins TRBV12-3 or TRBV12-4 to TRBJ1-1; D might be TRBD1 (5 bases). This CDR3 is 13 amino acids long. Written as DNA, the CDR3 is TGCGCCAGCAGGCAGGGAGGAGACACTGAAGCTTTCTTT. Translation: CASRQGGDTEAFF.

This clonotype was seen only a few times. This rearrangement joins TRBV20-1 to TRBJ1-2, with D maybe TRBD1 (5 bases). In germline, CDR1 is DFQATT, CDR2 SNEGSKA (reference sequence). The CDR3 totals 12 residues. Trimming took 3 bases from V and 8 from J, leaving 13 bases between them. The CDR3 bases are TGCAGTGCTAGTCACGGGGACTGCGGCTACACCTTC. Translated: CSASHGDCGYTF.

Remarks on this clonotype: This CDR3 fails to terminate in the conserved phenylalanine or tryptophan, so it likely reflects a read error. The genes are TRBV20-1 and TRBJ2-1; D perhaps matches TRBD1 (5 bases). The J call may be in error: the DNA end matches TRBJ2-7 better. The germline gives CDR1 DFQATT, CDR2 SNEGSKA (reference sequence). The CDR3 is 13 residues long. CDR3 in amino acids: CSARVGLRNEQYL. In DNA, the CDR3 is TGCAGTGCTAGAGTGGGGCTTAGGAATGAGCAGTACCTC.

The chain uses TRBV2 and TRBJ2-7; 11 bases line up with TRBD2. J was trimmed by 4 bases and V by 1 base; bases with no gene match: 6. Germline-derived CDR1 and CDR2 are SNHLY and FYNNEI. The CDR3 covers 16 residues. DNA for the CDR3: TGTGCCAGCAGTGAAGAGGTAGCGGGAGGGCCATACGAGCAGTACTTC. Protein product: CASSEEVAGGPYEQYF.

This clonotype has only a few counts. The chain recombines TRBV5-6 with TRBJ1-5; TRBD1 matches at 7 bases. Germline V gene data show CDR1 as SGHDT and CDR2 as YYEEEE. With V trimmed by 0 bases and J by 11 bases, 11 bases remained unmatched. The CDR3 runs 15 residues. CDR3 bases: TGTGCCAGCAGCTTGGGGCAGGGGGGATATTTGACCCAGCATTTT. Protein: CASSLGQGGYLTQHF.

This clonotype was seen more than once but under ten times. This chain links TRBV7-2 with TRBJ2-1, with D possibly matching TRBD1 (6 bases). The J call is uncertain, as TRBJ2-7 better fits the DNA end. Per germline, CDR1 SGHTA and CDR2 FQGNSA. CDR3 size: 18 residues. CDR3 nucleotides: TGTGCCAGCAGCCCGTCGACTTTTTGGGACACAACCTACAATGAGCAGTACTTC. Translating gives CASSPSTFWDTTYNEQYF.

This clonotype occurred many times. V and J are TRBV5-5 and TRBJ2-1, with D hard to call. This CDR3 spans 11 amino acids. The V end lost 4 bases, the J end lost 9 bases, and 8 bases lay between the germline ends. Per the germline V gene, CDR1 is SGHKS and CDR2 is YYEKEE (reference sequence). CDR3 nucleotide sequence: TGTGCCAGCAGCCTTAGCATTGAGCAGTTCTTC. Protein sequence: CASSLSIEQFF.

This clonotype showed up many times. The chain combines TRBV25-1 with TRBJ1-5, with unresolved D. The V gene's germline CDR1 is MGHDK and CDR2 SYGVNS. This CDR3 comprises 13 residues. V lost 3 bases to trimming and J lost 1 base, with 4 bases between them. The CDR3 loop reads CASSDGSNQPQHF. The CDR3 nucleotides are TGTGCCAGCAGTGACGGGAGCAATCAGCCCCAGCATTTT.